The 27 T cell receptor beta chains in this list originate from one sample, sequenced in a study of response to subunit inactivated influenza vaccine. TCRdb processed the RT-PCR reads anew with MiXCR; each CDR3 protein has one entry. The sample shows 630,000 or so distinct CDR3 sequences, 15% to 17% of them seen only once. The sample here was PBMCs from blood, taken approximately 12 days after vaccination. Receptors were obtained from a man aged 50-59 years who received an inactivated influenza vaccine.

V is TRBV29-1 and J is TRBJ2-7, with TRBD1 identical over 8 bases. This CDR3 spans 13 amino acids. CDR1 and CDR2 from the germline V gene are SQVTM and ANQGSEA. V was pared by 5 bases and J by 3 bases, with 6 bases of the junction left unmatched. CDR3 amino acids: CSVKGQGLYEQYF. As DNA, the CDR3 is TGCAGCGTTAAAGGACAGGGACTCTACGAGCAGTACTTC.

This sequence joins TRBV12-3 or TRBV12-4 and TRBJ2-7, with D perhaps being TRBD1 or TRBD2 (5 bases each). The germline V and J ends were trimmed by 4 bases and 3 bases, with 10 bases remaining between them. The CDR3 extends over 13 amino acids. The CDR3 sequence is CASSSGAGYEQYF. For the CDR3, the DNA is TGTGCCAGCAGTTCCGGGGCTGGCTACGAGCAGTACTTC.

The chain couples TRBV11-2 to TRBJ2-3, with D hard to call. V lost 1 base and J 1 base, leaving 15 bases between the germline ends. The V gene's germline CDR1 is SGHAT and CDR2 FQNNGV. The CDR3 has 17 residues. The CDR3 is CASSLGLGQERTDTQYF. CDR3 coding DNA: TGTGCCAGCAGCTTAGGGTTGGGTCAGGAGCGCACAGATACGCAGTATTTT.

V usage is TRBV5-1 and J usage is TRBJ2-1; TRBD2 aligns across 13 bases. Unmatched junction bases numbered 16, after V lost 4 bases and J lost 3 bases. Germline-derived CDR1 and CDR2 are SGHRS and YFSETQ. The CDR3 totals 20 residues. The CDR3 nucleotides are TGCGCCAGCAGCCCACAAGGACTAGCGGGAGACGTAGGAGACTACAATGAGCAGTTCTTC. This gives the protein CASSPQGLAGDVGDYNEQFF.

This chain connects TRBV7-3 to TRBJ2-2, with 7 bases that match TRBD1. Germline V gene data show CDR1 as SGHTA and CDR2 as FQGTGA. There are 17 residues in the CDR3. Trimming removed 5 bases from V and 3 bases from J; junction bases left unmatched: 12. In nucleotides, the CDR3 is TGTGCCAGCAGCCTATACAGACAGGGCCAGCACACCGGGGAGCTGTTTTTT. This sequence encodes CASSLYRQGQHTGELFF.

In its sample, this clonotype was seen a few times. V usage is TRBV4-3 and J usage is TRBJ2-1; TRBD2 might be the D (7 bases). V was shortened by 0 bases and J by 4 bases, with 16 bases between the two germline ends. There are 17 residues in the CDR3. The germline V gene encodes CDR1 LGHNA and CDR2 YSLEER. The CDR3 here is CASSQDLFGGLYNEQFF. The CDR3 nucleotides are TGCGCCAGCAGCCAAGATTTGTTCGGGGGGCTTTACAATGAGCAGTTCTTC.

A note on this clonotype: Being one base from a much bigger clone, this may be a read error. V gene TRBV20-1 combines with J gene TRBJ2-3; a possible D gene is TRBD2 (5 bases). The germline V gene encodes CDR1 DFQATT and CDR2 SNEGSKA (reference sequence). The CDR3 consists of 16 residues. Trimming stripped 3 bases from V and 0 bases from J, with 16 bases between. The CDR3, as DNA: TGCAGTGCTAGTCCCCGGGGTAGCTGCAGCACAGATACGCAGTATTTT. Encoded protein: CSASPRGSCSTDTQYF.

In this sample, this clonotype turned up a few times. J is TRBJ1-1 and V is TRBV20-1; 10 positions agree with TRBD1. The V gene's germline CDR1 is DFQATT and CDR2 SNEGSKA (reference sequence). V trimming: 6 bases; J trimming: 4 bases; junction bases outside the gene matches: 11. This CDR3 region has 15 residues. The CDR3 DNA follows: TGCAGTGCACTGGGACAGGGGTCGGTGGGCACTGAAGCTTTCTTT. This gives the protein CSALGQGSVGTEAFF.

The table lists this clonotype with many counts. DNA of the CDR3: TGTGCCAGCAGTGAATATAATGAGCAGTTCTTC. It yields the protein CASSEYNEQFF. This chain links TRBV25-1 with TRBJ2-1; no reliable D call. Germline V gives CDR1 MGHDK, CDR2 SYGVNS. V was pared by 0 bases and J by 7 bases, with 1 base between. The CDR3 has 11 residues.

CDR3 residues: CASSLRPSGVLRSTEAFF. In DNA form, the CDR3 reads TGTGCCAGCAGTTTACGGCCCTCCGGGGTATTAAGGAGCACTGAAGCTTTCTTT. The rearrangement uses TRBV28 and TRBJ1-1; D call uncertain. The length of the CDR3 is 18 residues. Trimming took off 2 bases at V and 4 bases at J, with 23 bases between the two ends. CDR1 and CDR2 from the germline V gene are MDHEN and SYDVKM.

The chain employs TRBV20-1 and TRBJ2-1; D might be TRBD2 (6 bases). The V end was cut by 0 bases, the J end by 7 bases, with 13 bases between. The germline V gene encodes CDR1 DFQATT and CDR2 SNEGSKA (reference sequence). This CDR3 spans 14 amino acids. The CDR3, as DNA: TGCAGTGCTAGAGATTTGGCGGGAACAAATGAGCAGTTCTTC. Translated: CSARDLAGTNEQFF.

This chain connects TRBV14 to TRBJ2-7; D may match TRBD1 or TRBD2 (5 bases each). The germline V gene encodes CDR1 SGHDN and CDR2 FVKESK. Trimming stripped 3 bases from V and 7 bases from J, with 16 bases between. The CDR3 loop spans 14 amino acids. The CDR3 bases are TGTGCCAGCAGCCAGTTGGGGGAGTTCGGAGAGCAGTACTTC. This codes for CASSQLGEFGEQYF.

This clonotype occurred a few times. A junction boundary mismatches the germline segment, possibly from a read error. In nucleotides, the CDR3 is TGCAGTGCGAGAGCGGCCCGGGGCACCGGGGAGCTGTTTTTT. Protein product: CSARAARGTGELFF. The chain joins TRBV20-1 to TRBJ2-2; a weak D match, TRBD2 (5 bases). Germline CDR1 reads DFQATT; CDR2 reads SNEGSKA (reference sequence). The length of the CDR3 is 14 residues.

The chain recombines TRBV6-5 with TRBJ1-2; TRBD1 is a possible D gene (5 bases). Germline lookup yields CDR1 MNHEY and CDR2 SVGAGI. Trimming left V 4 bases short and J 7 bases short, with 16 bases between. The CDR3 sequence is 14 residues long. CDR3 region: CASSFDPTGLGYTF. CDR3 bases: TGTGCCAGCAGTTTCGATCCTACAGGTCTTGGCTACACCTTC.

V gene TRBV25-1 combines with J gene TRBJ2-1, with D unclear. Germline V gives CDR1 MGHDK, CDR2 SYGVNS. With 2 bases removed from V and 4 bases from J, the gap between germline ends came to 6 bases. The CDR3 totals 13 residues. CDR3 sequence reads: CASSETPYNEQFF. CDR3 in DNA: TGTGCCAGCAGTGAAACCCCTTACAATGAGCAGTTCTTC.

The CDR3 nucleotides read TGTGCCATCGGAACCCCGGGAGGTTCCTACGAGCAGTACTTC. Protein product: CAIGTPGGSYEQYF. The rearrangement uses TRBV10-3 and TRBJ2-7; TRBD2 matches 7 bases. CDR1 is ENHRY, CDR2 SYGVKD, per germline. The CDR3 has 14 residues. V gave up 8 bases and J gave up 1 base; unmatched junction bases: 8.

The chain couples TRBV25-1 to TRBJ1-1; 7 bases match TRBD1. J gave up 4 bases and V 1 base, and 3 bases lay outside the gene matches. The CDR3 covers 14 residues. Germline CDR1 reads MGHDK; CDR2 reads SYGVNS. Here the CDR3 reads CASSEFRGSTEAFF. In DNA, the CDR3 is TGTGCCAGCAGTGAATTCAGGGGGAGCACTGAAGCTTTCTTT. Looking up the rest from reference TRBV25-1 and TRBJ1-1 gives the full variable domain: EADIYQTPRYLVIGTGKKITLECSQTMGHDKMYWYQQDPGMELHLIHYSYGVNSTEKGDLSSESTVSRIRTEHFPLTLESARPSHTSQYLCASSEFRGSTEAFFGQGTRLTVV.

The chain is built from TRBV5-1 and TRBJ2-1; TRBD1 agrees at 11 bases. There are 14 residues in the CDR3. Germline V lookup: CDR1 SGHRS, CDR2 YFSETQ. V trimming: 7 bases; J trimming: 7 bases; junction bases outside the gene matches: 7. In DNA form, the CDR3 reads TGCGCCAGCTCGGGACAGGGGGTATGGAATGAGCAGTTCTTC. Protein product: CASSGQGVWNEQFF.

V and J are TRBV7-9 and TRBJ2-1, with 8 positions matching TRBD2. The CDR3 runs 14 residues. Germline CDR1 reads SEHNR; CDR2 reads FQNEAQ (reference sequence). V gave up 0 bases and J gave up 9 bases; unmatched junction bases: 4. CDR3 region: CASSLAWSGGEQFF. CDR3 sequence (DNA): TGTGCCAGCAGCTTAGCTTGGAGCGGGGGTGAGCAGTTCTTC. Based on the CDR3 plus reference TRBV7-9 and TRBJ2-1, the full variable domain is DTGVSQNPRHKITKRGQNVTFRCDPISEHNRLYWYRQTLGQGPEFLTYFQNEAQLEKSRLLSDRFSAERPKGSFSTLEIQRTEQGDSAMYLCASSLAWSGGEQFFGPGTRLTVL.

The chain carries TRBV10-3 and TRBJ2-7, with TRBD1 matching over 9 bases. The V segment lost 2 bases and the J segment 3 bases; nucleotides outside the gene matches: 8. The CDR3 totals 16 residues. Germline CDR1 ENHRY, CDR2 SYGVKD. CDR3 nucleotides: TGTGCCATCAGTGAGCCAAAGACAGGGGGAGGCTACGAGCAGTACTTC. This sequence encodes CAISEPKTGGGYEQYF.

V is TRBV11-2 and J is TRBJ2-5; 7 bases fit TRBD1. This CDR3 is built from 14 residues. V shed 3 bases, J shed 4 bases, and the junction held 5 bases outside the gene matches. Germline assignment: CDR1 SGHAT and CDR2 FQNNGV. CDR3 DNA: TGTGCCAGCAGCTTTCAGGGGGTGCTAGAGACCCAGTACTTC. Residues: CASSFQGVLETQYF.

J is TRBJ1-6 and V is TRBV7-2; 8 bases line up with TRBD1. V trimming: 4 bases; J trimming: 8 bases; junction bases outside the gene matches: 4. The CDR3 spans 14 residues. The V gene's germline CDR1 is SGHTA and CDR2 FQGNSA. The CDR3 DNA reads TGTGCCAGCAGCTCGCAGGGGGCTTATTCACCCCTCCACTTT. Translated, it gives CASSSQGAYSPLHF.

The chain has TRBV2 and TRBJ2-2; 10 bases fit TRBD2. Germline values: CDR1 SNHLY, CDR2 FYNNEI. The V and J ends lost 10 bases and 5 bases, in that order; junction bases with no gene match: 10. The CDR3 consists of 15 residues. The CDR3 reads CATKRGGAETGELFF. The CDR3 DNA is TGTGCCACCAAGCGGGGGGGCGCGGAAACCGGGGAGCTGTTTTTT.

This clonotype was seen a handful of times. This chain joins TRBV3-1 and TRBJ2-2; D unresolved. CDR3 length: 12 residues. In germline, CDR1 is LGHDT, CDR2 YNNKEL (reference sequence). Trimming pared 6 bases from V and 6 bases from J, leaving 8 bases between. This CDR3 reads CASRRSAGELFF. CDR3 coding DNA: TGTGCCAGCAGACGGTCCGCCGGGGAGCTGTTTTTT.

This sequence joins TRBV9 and TRBJ2-1; 10 positions agree with TRBD2. The germline V gene has CDR1 SGDLS and CDR2 YYNGEE. V lost 4 bases and J lost 5; bases outside the gene matches: 6. The CDR3 has 15 amino acids. The CDR3 DNA sequence: TGTGCCAGCAGCTCGAGCGGGAGGGGTAACAATGAGCAGTTCTTC. Translation: CASSSSGRGNNEQFF.

The chain has TRBV12-3 or TRBV12-4 and TRBJ2-7, with TRBD1 matching 7 bases. This CDR3 spans 14 amino acids. Unmatched junction bases numbered 9, after V lost 4 bases and J lost 6 bases. DNA for the CDR3: TGTGCCAGCAGTTGGGACAGCGGACCTTCCGAGCAGTACTTC. Its protein is CASSWDSGPSEQYF.

The table lists this clonotype with a few counts. The chain recombines TRBV29-1 with TRBJ1-1, with TRBD1 matching 7 bases. V dropped 7 bases and J dropped 5; count of bases not matched to a gene: 7. CDR3 length: 12 amino acids. Per the germline V gene, CDR1 is SQVTM and CDR2 is ANQGSEA. The CDR3 sequence: CSGGQVGTEAFF. The DNA for the CDR3 is TGCAGCGGTGGACAGGTTGGAACTGAAGCTTTCTTT.